This TCR beta chain was sequenced in a study of T cells after posttransplantation cyclophosphamide. General study results and limits: Recipient CMV seropositivity and CMV reactivation strongly tracked TRB clonality. TRB overlap between skin or GI tissue T cells and blood was limited. Donor-recipient repertoire similarity was low at 1-2 months, rising over year one.

A marrow graft followed busulfan-fludarabine conditioning, with cyclophosphamide on days +3 and +4. This clone appeared many times. Its antigen is undetermined. CDR1 is LNHNV and CDR2 is YYDKDF in the germline V gene (reference sequence). The CDR3 is made up of 13 amino acids. Trimming took off 0 bases at V and 5 bases at J, with 7 bases between the two ends. Some clones are missing from TCRdb's copy, which holds only in-frame ones; the method was immunoSEQ multiplex PCR. This repertoire lists 24,000 or so clones without singletons; 1.5% to 2% sits in the top ten. The V call is TRBV15, the J call TRBJ1-1; a weak D match, TRBD1 (5 bases). This clonotype originated in a male patient in his late teens or twenties who received an allogeneic stem cell transplant from a related donor, was CMV-positive, and had no GVHD. The graft donor may have contributed some T cells. The specimen comprised PBMCs, sampled after allogeneic stem cell transplant with posttransplant cyclophosphamide. The CDR3 loop is CATSRDRGTEAFF. The DNA of the CDR3 is TGTGCCACCAGCAGAGATCGGGGGACTGAAGCTTTCTTT. The full variable domain, completed using reference TRBV15 and TRBJ1-1, is DAMVIQNPRYQVTQFGKPVTLSCSQTLNHNVMYWYQQKSSQAPKLLFHYYDKDFNNEADTPDNFQSRRPNTSFCFLDIRSPGLGDTAMYLCATSRDRGTEAFFGQGTRLTVV.